This TCR beta chain was sequenced in a study of T cells in women clearing cervical HPV infection. Study-level background: Controls were women whose single incident HPV16 infection cleared within 12 months without precancer or cancer.

Each participant carried one incident cervical HPV16 infection only. Dot-blot hybridization genotyped cervical HPV amplified with MY09/MY11 PCR. Study-wide findings and caveats: Timing of associations relative to infection is unclear; T-cell subsets were not isolated.

From germline, CDR1 is GTSNPN and CDR2 SVGIG (reference sequence). CDR3 size: 11 residues. Between the trimmed V and J ends, which lost 1 base and 6 bases, there was a span of 5 bases. Note on this clone: Its antigen is not known. The read finishes 3 residues shy of the CDR3 end, and the germline J gene is used to complete it.

Sequenced by immunoSEQ multiplex PCR; TCRdb stores in-frame clones only, minus some. The ten top clones account for 5.2%, within a sample of some 20,000 clones. The receptor was derived from a woman between 18 and 75 years old with a cervical HPV16 infection that either progressed to CIN3+ or cleared (not recorded which). The chain is built from TRBV30 and TRBJ2-3; D is undetermined. Sequencing was carried out using blood buffy coat. The chain's CDR3 is CAWSGVDTQYF. The CDR3 bases that were read are TGTGCCTGGAGTGGCGTGGATACG. Combining the CDR3 with reference TRBV30 and TRBJ2-3 gives the whole variable domain SQTIHQWPATLVQPVGSPLSLECTVEGTSNPNLYWYRQAAGRGLQLLFYSVGIGQISSEVPQNLSASRPQDRQFILSSKKLLLSDSGFYLCAWSGVDTQYFGPGTRLTVL.